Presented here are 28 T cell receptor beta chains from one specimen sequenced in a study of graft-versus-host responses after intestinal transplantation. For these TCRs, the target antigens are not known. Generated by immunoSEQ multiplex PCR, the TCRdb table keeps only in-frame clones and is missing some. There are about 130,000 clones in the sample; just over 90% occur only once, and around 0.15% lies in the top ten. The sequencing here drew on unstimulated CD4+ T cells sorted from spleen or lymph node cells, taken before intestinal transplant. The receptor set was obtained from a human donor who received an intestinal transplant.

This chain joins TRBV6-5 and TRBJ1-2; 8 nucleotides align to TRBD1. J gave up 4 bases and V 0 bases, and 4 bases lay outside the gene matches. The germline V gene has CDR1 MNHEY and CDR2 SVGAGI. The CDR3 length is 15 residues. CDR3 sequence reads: CASSYSDRAVYGYTF. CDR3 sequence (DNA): TGTGCCAGCAGTTACTCGGACAGGGCGGTCTATGGCTACACCTTC.

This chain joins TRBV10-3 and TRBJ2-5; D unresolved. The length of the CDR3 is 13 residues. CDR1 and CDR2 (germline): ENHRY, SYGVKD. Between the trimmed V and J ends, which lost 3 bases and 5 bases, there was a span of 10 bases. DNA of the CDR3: TGTGCCATCAGTGATGCCCTCGGGGAGACCCAGTACTTC. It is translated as CAISDALGETQYF.

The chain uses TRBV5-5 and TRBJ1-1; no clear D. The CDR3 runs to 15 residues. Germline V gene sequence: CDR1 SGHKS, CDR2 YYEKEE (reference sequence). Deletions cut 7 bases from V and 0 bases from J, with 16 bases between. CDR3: CASGRDLVMNTEAFF. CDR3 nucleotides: TGTGCCAGCGGAAGGGATTTAGTTATGAACACTGAAGCTTTCTTT.

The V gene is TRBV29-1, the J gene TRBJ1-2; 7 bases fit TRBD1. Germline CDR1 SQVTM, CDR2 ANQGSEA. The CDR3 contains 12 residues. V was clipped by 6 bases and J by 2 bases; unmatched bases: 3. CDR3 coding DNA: TGCAGCGTGGGACAGAAGAACTATGGCTACACCTTC. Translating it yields CSVGQKNYGYTF.

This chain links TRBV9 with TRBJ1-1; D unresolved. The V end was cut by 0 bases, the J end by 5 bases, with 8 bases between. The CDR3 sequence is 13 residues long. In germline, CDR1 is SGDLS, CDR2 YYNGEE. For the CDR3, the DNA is TGTGCCAGCAGCGTAGCGGGCCGGACTGAAGCTTTCTTT. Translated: CASSVAGRTEAFF.

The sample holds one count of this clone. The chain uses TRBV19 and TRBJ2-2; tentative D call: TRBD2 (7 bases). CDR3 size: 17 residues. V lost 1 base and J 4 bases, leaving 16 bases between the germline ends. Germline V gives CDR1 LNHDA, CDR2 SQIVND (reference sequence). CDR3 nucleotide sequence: TGTGCCAGTAGTATAGTTCGTGGGGGGGCGTTCACCGGGGAGCTGTTTTTT. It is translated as CASSIVRGGAFTGELFF.

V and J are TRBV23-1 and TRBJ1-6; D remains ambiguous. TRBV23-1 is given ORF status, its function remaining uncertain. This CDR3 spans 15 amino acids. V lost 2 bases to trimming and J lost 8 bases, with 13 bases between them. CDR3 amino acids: CASSQTPPAHSPLHF. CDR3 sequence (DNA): TGCGCCAGCAGTCAAACCCCCCCGGCCCATTCACCCCTCCACTTT.

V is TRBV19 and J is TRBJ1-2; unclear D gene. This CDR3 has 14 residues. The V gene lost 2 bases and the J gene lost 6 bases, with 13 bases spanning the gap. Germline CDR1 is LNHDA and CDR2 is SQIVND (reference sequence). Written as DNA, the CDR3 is TGTGCCAGTAGTATATGGGTGACAAGTGATGGCTACACCTTC. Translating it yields CASSIWVTSDGYTF.

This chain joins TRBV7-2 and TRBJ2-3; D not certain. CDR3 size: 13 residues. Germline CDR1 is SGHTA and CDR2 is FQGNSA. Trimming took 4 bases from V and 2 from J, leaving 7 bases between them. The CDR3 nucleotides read TGTGCCAGCAGCTATCAGATCACAGATACGCAGTATTTT. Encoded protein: CASSYQITDTQYF.

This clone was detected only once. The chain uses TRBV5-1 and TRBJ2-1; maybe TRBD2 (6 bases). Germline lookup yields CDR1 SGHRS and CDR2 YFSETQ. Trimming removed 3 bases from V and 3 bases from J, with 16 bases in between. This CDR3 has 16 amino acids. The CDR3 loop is CASSWGLPRVYNEQFF. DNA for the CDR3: TGCGCCAGCAGCTGGGGACTCCCCCGGGTCTACAATGAGCAGTTCTTC.

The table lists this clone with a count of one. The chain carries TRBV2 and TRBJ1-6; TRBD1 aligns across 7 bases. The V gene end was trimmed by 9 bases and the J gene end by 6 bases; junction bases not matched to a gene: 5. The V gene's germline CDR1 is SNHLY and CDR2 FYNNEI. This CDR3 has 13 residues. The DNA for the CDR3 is TGTGCCAGTAGCACAGGGGTTAATTCACCCCTCCACTTT. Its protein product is CASSTGVNSPLHF.

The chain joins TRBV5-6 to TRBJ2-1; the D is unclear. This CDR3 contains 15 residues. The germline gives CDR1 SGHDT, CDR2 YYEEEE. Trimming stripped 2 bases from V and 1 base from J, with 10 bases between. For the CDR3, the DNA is TGTGCCAGCAGCTTTGATCGAAATTCCTACAATGAGCAGTTCTTC. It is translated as CASSFDRNSYNEQFF.

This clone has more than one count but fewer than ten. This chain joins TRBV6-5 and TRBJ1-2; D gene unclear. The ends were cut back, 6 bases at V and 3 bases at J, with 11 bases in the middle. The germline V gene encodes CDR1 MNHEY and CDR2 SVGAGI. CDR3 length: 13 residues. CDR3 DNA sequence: TGTGCCAGCAGACCCGACCTTGACTATGGCTACACCTTC. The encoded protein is CASRPDLDYGYTF.

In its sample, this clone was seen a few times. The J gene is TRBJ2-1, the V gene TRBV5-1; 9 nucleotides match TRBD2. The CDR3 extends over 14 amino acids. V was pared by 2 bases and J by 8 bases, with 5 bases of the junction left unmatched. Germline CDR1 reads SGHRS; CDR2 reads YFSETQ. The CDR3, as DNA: TGCGCCAGCAGCTTCCTAGCGGGGAACCATGAGCAGTTCTTC. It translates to CASSFLAGNHEQFF.

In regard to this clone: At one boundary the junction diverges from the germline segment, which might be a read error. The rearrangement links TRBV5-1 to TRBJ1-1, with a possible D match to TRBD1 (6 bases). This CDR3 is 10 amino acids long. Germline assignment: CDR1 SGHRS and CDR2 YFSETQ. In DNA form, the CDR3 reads TGCGCCACAAACGCTAAGGGGGGCCGCTTT. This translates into CATNAKGGRF.

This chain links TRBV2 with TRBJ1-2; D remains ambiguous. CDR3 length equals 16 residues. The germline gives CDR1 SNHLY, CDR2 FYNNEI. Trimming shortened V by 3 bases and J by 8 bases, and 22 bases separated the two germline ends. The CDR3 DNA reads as TGTGCCAGCAGTGACCCCGCTGGTCGGATTCGGAACGGCTACACCTTC. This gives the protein CASSDPAGRIRNGYTF.

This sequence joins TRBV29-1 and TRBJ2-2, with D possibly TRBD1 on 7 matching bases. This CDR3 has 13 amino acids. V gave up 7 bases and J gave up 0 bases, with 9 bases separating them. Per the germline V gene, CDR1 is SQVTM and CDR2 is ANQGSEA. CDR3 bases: TGCAGCGCAGGGGGGTCGAACACCGGGGAGCTGTTTTTT. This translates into CSAGGSNTGELFF.

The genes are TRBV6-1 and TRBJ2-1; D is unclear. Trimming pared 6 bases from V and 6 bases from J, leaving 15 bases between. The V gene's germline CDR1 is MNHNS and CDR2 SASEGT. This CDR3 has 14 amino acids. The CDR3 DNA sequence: TGTGCCAGCAGGGGTCCGGTTTGGGGCAATGAGCAGTTCTTC. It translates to CASRGPVWGNEQFF.

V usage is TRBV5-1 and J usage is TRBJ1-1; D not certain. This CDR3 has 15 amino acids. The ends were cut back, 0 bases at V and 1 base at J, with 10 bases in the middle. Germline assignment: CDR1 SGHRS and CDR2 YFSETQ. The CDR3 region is CASSLEKASNTEAFF. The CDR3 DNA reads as TGCGCCAGCAGCTTGGAAAAAGCCTCGAACACTGAAGCTTTCTTT. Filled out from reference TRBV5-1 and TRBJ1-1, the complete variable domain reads KAGVTQTPRYLIKTRGQQVTLSCSPISGHRSVSWYQQTPGQGLQFLFEYFSETQRNKGNFPGRFSGRQFSNSRSEMNVSTLELGDSALYLCASSLEKASNTEAFFGQGTRLTVV.

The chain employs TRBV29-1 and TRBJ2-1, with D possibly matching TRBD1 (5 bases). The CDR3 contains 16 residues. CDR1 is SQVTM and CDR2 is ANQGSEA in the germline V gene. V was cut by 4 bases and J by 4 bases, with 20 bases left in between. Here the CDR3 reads CSVVWSWKGSYNEQFF. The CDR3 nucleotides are TGCAGCGTTGTATGGTCATGGAAGGGGTCGTACAATGAGCAGTTCTTC.

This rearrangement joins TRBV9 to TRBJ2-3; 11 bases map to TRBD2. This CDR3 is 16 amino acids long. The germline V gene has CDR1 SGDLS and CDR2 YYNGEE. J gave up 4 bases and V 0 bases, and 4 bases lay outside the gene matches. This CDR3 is CASSVALAGGPDTQYF. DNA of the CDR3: TGTGCCAGCAGCGTAGCCCTAGCGGGGGGCCCAGATACGCAGTATTTT.

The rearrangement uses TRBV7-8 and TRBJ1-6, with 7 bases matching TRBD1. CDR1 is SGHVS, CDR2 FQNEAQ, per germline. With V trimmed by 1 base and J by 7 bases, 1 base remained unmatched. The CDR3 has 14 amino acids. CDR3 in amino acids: CASSLGDRNSPLHF. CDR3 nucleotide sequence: TGTGCCAGCAGCTTAGGGGACAGAAATTCACCCCTCCACTTT.

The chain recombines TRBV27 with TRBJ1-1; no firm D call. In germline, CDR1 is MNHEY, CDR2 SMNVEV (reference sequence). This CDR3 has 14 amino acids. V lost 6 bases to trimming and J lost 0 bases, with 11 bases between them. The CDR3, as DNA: TGTGCCAGCAGCTTTAGCGGAGTGAACACTGAAGCTTTCTTT. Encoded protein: CASSFSGVNTEAFF.

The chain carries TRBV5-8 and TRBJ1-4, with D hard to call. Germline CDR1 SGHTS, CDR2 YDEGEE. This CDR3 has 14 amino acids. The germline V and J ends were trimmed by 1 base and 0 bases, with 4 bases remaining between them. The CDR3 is CASSLIATNEKLFF. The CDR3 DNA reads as TGTGCCAGCAGCTTGATAGCAACTAATGAAAAACTGTTTTTT.

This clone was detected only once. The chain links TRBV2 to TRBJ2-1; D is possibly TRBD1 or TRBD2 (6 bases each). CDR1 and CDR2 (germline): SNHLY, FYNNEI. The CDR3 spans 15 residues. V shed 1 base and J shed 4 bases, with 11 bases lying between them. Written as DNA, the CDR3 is TGTGCCAGCAGTGAAGGGGGGGCGGGGTACAATGAGCAGTTCTTC. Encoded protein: CASSEGGAGYNEQFF.

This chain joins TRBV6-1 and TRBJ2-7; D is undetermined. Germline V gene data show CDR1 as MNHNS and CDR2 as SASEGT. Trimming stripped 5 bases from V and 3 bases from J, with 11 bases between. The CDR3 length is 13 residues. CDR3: CASSRYSVYEQYF. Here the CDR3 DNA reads TGTGCCAGCAGTAGATACTCGGTCTACGAGCAGTACTTC.

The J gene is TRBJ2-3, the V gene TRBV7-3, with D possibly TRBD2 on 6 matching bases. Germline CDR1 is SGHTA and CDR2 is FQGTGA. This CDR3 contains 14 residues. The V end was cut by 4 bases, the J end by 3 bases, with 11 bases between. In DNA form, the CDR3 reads TGTGCCAGCAGCTGGGGCGGGAAAACAGATACGCAGTATTTT. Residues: CASSWGGKTDTQYF. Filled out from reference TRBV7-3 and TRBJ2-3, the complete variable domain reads GAGVSQTPSNKVTEKGKYVELRCDPISGHTALYWYRQSLGQGPEFLIYFQGTGAADDSGLPNDRFFAVRPEGSVSTLKIQRTERGDSAVYLCASSWGGKTDTQYFGPGTRLTVL.

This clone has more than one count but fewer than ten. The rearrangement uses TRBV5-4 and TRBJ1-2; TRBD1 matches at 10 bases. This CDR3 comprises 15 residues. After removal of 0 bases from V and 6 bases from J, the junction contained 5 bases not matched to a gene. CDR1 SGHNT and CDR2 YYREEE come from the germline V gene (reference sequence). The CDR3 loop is CASSLGRDRGNGYTF. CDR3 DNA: TGTGCCAGCAGCTTGGGTCGGGACAGGGGTAATGGCTACACCTTC.